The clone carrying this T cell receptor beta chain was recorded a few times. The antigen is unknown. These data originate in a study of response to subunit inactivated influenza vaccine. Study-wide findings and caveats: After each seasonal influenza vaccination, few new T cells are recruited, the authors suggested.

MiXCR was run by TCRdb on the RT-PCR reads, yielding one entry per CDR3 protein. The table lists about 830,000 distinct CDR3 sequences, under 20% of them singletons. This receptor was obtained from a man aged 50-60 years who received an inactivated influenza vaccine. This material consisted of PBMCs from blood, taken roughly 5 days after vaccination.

CDR3 sequence reads: CASSVAAGTNTGELFF. As DNA, the CDR3 is TGTGCCAGCAGCGTAGCTGCGGGTACGAACACCGGGGAGCTGTTTTTT. J is TRBJ2-2 and V is TRBV9; D perhaps matches TRBD2 (5 bases). The CDR3 has 16 amino acids. Germline loops: CDR1 SGDLS, CDR2 YYNGEE. The V and J ends lost 0 bases and 0 bases respectively, with 9 bases between them.